The clone carrying this TCR beta chain was counted ten times or more. This CDR3 is 15 amino acids long. In germline, CDR1 is SGHRS, CDR2 YFSETQ. V lost 0 bases to trimming and J lost 6 bases; unmatched junction nucleotides: 5. This sample is part of a study of neurological immune-mediated disorders. From the 5' RACE reads, TCRdb called clonotypes with MiXCR, one entry per CDR3 protein. This table has under 50,000 distinct CDR3 sequences, about 25% appearing once. This receptor was identified in a woman between 70 and 85 years old in good health. J is TRBJ2-1 and V is TRBV5-1; 8 bases are a match to TRBD2. Sequencing was performed on PBMCs. This CDR3 reads CASSLVAGGVNEQFF. The CDR3 DNA is TGCGCCAGCAGCTTGGTGGCGGGAGGAGTCAATGAGCAGTTCTTC.